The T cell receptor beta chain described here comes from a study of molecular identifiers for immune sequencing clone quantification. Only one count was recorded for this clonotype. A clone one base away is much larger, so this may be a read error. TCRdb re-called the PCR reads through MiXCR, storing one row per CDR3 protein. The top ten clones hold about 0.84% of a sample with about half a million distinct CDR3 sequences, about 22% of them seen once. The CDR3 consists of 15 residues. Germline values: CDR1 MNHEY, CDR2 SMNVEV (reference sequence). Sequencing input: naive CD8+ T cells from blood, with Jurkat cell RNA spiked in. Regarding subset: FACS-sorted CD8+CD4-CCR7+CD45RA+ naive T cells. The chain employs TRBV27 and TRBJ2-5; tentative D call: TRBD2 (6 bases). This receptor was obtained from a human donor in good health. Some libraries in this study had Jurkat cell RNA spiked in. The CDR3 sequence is CASGLLGGGQETQYF. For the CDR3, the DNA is TGTGCCAGCGGTTTATTGGGGGGTGGCCAAGAGACCCAGTACTTC.